These 6 T cell receptor beta chains came from one sample sequenced in a study of T cells in Graves' hyperthyroidism and ophthalmopathy. Amplified TCR beta CDR3 regions derived from RNA transcripts. HTBI primers were the set used in a first-round RT-PCR of the TCR CDR3. Each CDR3 protein gets one entry after TCRdb re-called the multiplex PCR reads with MiXCR. The sample carries about 420,000 distinct CDR3 sequences, roughly 13% recorded once. Sequencing was carried out using blood. These receptors were taken from a woman between 18 and 29 years old with Graves' hyperthyroidism.

V gene TRBV18 combines with J gene TRBJ1-5; 9 positions agree with TRBD1. CDR1 KGHSH and CDR2 LQKENI come from the germline V gene. This CDR3 has 17 residues. The junction had 12 bases not matched to a gene; V was cut back by 2 bases and J by 7 bases. The CDR3 protein is CASSPIYPGTGYQPQHF. CDR3 bases: TGTGCCAGCTCACCAATTTATCCCGGGACAGGGTACCAGCCCCAGCATTTT.

V gene TRBV28 combines with J gene TRBJ2-2; TRBD2 is a possible D gene (5 bases). The CDR3 runs to 16 residues. Trimming pared 5 bases from V and 0 bases from J, leaving 13 bases between. CDR1 is MDHEN, CDR2 SYDVKM, per germline. This CDR3 reads CASSDRTGSNTGELFF. The CDR3 region has the DNA TGTGCCAGCAGTGACCGGACGGGGTCGAACACCGGGGAGCTGTTTTTT.

This clonotype has a count of ten or more. The chain joins TRBV7-3 to TRBJ2-5; D gene ambiguous. The CDR3 length is 13 residues. The V gene's germline CDR1 is SGHTA and CDR2 FQGTGA. Trimming took off 4 bases at V and 5 bases at J, with 11 bases between the two ends. The CDR3 region has the DNA TGTGCCAGCAGCTCAAGCATTGAGGAGACCCAGTACTTC. As protein: CASSSSIEETQYF. Supplemented by reference TRBV7-3 and TRBJ2-5, the full variable domain reads GAGVSQTPSNKVTEKGKYVELRCDPISGHTALYWYRQSLGQGPEFLIYFQGTGAADDSGLPNDRFFAVRPEGSVSTLKIQRTERGDSAVYLCASSSSIEETQYFGPGTRLLVL.

Only a few counts were recorded for this clonotype. The V call is TRBV5-5, the J call TRBJ1-1; no clear D gene. CDR1 and CDR2 (germline): SGHKS, YYEKEE (reference sequence). CDR3 length equals 15 residues. V lost 3 bases and J 0 bases, leaving 12 bases between the germline ends. This chain's CDR3 is CASSSDGSLNTEAFF. The CDR3 nucleotides are TGTGCCAGCAGCTCGGACGGCTCTTTGAACACTGAAGCTTTCTTT.

This clonotype was picked up many times. The genes are TRBV30 and TRBJ1-1; D gene uncertain. CDR1 GTSNPN and CDR2 SVGIG come from the germline V gene (reference sequence). The CDR3 is 11 residues long. Trimming left V 6 bases short and J 4 bases short, with 9 bases between. The CDR3 DNA is TGTGCCTGTTCCTGGCGCACTGAAGCTTTCTTT. Encoded protein: CACSWRTEAFF. The full variable domain, in which reference TRBV30 and TRBJ1-1 provide the parts outside the CDR3, is SQTIHQWPATLVQPVGSPLSLECTVEGTSNPNLYWYRQAAGRGLQLLFYSVGIGQISSEVPQNLSASRPQDRQFILSSKKLLLSDSGFYLCACSWRTEAFFGQGTRLTVV.

This clonotype appeared a few times. J is TRBJ2-1 and V is TRBV5-1, with 15 bases fitting TRBD2. The CDR3 runs to 17 residues. Germline lookup yields CDR1 SGHRS and CDR2 YFSETQ. With V trimmed by 4 bases and J by 5 bases, 7 bases remained unmatched. The CDR3 region is CASSQGLAGGLNNEQFF. DNA of the CDR3: TGCGCCAGCAGCCAGGGACTAGCGGGAGGACTAAACAATGAGCAGTTCTTC. The entire variable domain, with the rest obtained from reference TRBV5-1 and TRBJ2-1, is as follows: KAGVTQTPRYLIKTRGQQVTLSCSPISGHRSVSWYQQTPGQGLQFLFEYFSETQRNKGNFPGRFSGRQFSNSRSEMNVSTLELGDSALYLCASSQGLAGGLNNEQFFGPGTRLTVL.